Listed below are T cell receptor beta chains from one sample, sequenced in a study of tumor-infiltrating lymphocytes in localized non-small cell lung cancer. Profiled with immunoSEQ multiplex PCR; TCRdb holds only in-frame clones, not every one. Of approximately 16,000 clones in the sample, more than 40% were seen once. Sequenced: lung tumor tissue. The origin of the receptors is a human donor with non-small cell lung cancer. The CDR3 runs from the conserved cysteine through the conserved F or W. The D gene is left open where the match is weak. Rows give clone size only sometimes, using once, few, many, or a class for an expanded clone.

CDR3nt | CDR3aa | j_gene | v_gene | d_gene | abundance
TGTGCCATCAGTGAACAGGGGGAAGCCGGGGAGCTGTTTTTT | CAISEQGEAGELFF | TRBJ2-2 | TRBV10-3 | TRBD1 | -
TGTGCCAGCAGTTGGGGGACAGGGGCCTACGAGCAGTACTTC | CASSWGTGAYEQYF | TRBJ2-7 | TRBV6-5 | TRBD1 | -
TGTGCTAGCAGCCCAGACAGGGTTTCAGAAAAACTGTTTTTT | CASSPDRVSEKLFF | TRBJ1-4 | TRBV7-7 | TRBD1 | few
TGTGCCAGCAGCCAAGGAGAGAGGGGGACTCTCCATAACGAGCAGTACTTC | CASSQGERGTLHNEQYF | TRBJ2-7 | TRBV4-2 | - | -
TGTGCCAGCTCACCACTTGGCTTGGGCAACACTGAAGCTTTCTTT | CASSPLGLGNTEAFF | TRBJ1-1 | TRBV18 | - | -
TGTGCCAGCAGTGAGAAGGGAAGGGGTCCCCTCCACTTT | CASSEKGRGPLHF | TRBJ1-6 | TRBV25-1 | - | medium-sized
TGTGCCACCAGTTTTAACTATGGCTACACCTTC | CATSFNYGYTF | TRBJ1-2 | TRBV7-3 | - | many
TGCACCAGCAGCCTGGGTGCAGGAGACAAAAACACTGAAGCTTTCTTT | CTSSLGAGDKNTEAFF | TRBJ1-1 | TRBV1 | - | few
TGTGCCAGCAGTCTAGTAGCGGGGGGCTTCACAGATACGCAGTATTTT | CASSLVAGGFTDTQYF | TRBJ2-3 | TRBV28 | TRBD2 | -
TGTGCCTGGAGTAGCGGGGTGGGGAACGAGCAGTACTTC | CAWSSGVGNEQYF | TRBJ2-7 | TRBV30 | TRBD2 | -
TGTGCCATCAGTAAAGGGACGGGGAACACTGAAGCTTTCTTT | CAISKGTGNTEAFF | TRBJ1-1 | TRBV10-3 | - | many
TGTGCCAGCACCGGGGGTTCTGCCAAAAACATTCAGTACTTC | CASTGGSAKNIQYF | TRBJ2-4 | TRBV6-6 | - | -
TGTGCCAGCAGTAGGTCGGGGACGCCCGGGGGAGCTTTCTTT | CASSRSGTPGGAFF | TRBJ1-1 | TRBV4-2 | - | -
TGTGCCAGCAGCAAGAGGACAGGCGGAGAGTACCAAGAGACCCAGTACTTC | CASSKRTGGEYQETQYF | TRBJ2-5 | TRBV9 | TRBD1 | -
TGCGCCAGCAGCTCGATATCCACCTACGAGCAGTACTTC | CASSSISTYEQYF | TRBJ2-7 | TRBV5-1 | - | -
TGCGCCAGCAGCTTGTCGGGGGTTTTGATCACAGATACGCAGTATTTT | CASSLSGVLITDTQYF | TRBJ2-3 | TRBV5-1 | - | -
TGTGCCAGCAGCCAAGGTAGGGGAACAGATACGCAGTATTTT | CASSQGRGTDTQYF | TRBJ2-3 | TRBV4-2 | - | -
TGTGCCAGCAGCCCCACTTATGGCTCCTACGAGCAGTACTTC | CASSPTYGSYEQYF | TRBJ2-7 | TRBV9 | - | -
TGTGCCAGCAGCTTCGGGCTAGCGGGGGAAGGACGGGAGCAGTACTTC | CASSFGLAGEGREQYF | TRBJ2-7 | TRBV7-2 | TRBD2 | -
TGTGCCAGCAGCCAATTGGGGGATTCACCCCTCCACTTT | CASSQLGDSPLHF | TRBJ1-6 | TRBV14 | - | few
TGTGCCAGCACTCAGACAGGGGCCTGGGGGTACAATGAGCAGTTCTTC | CASTQTGAWGYNEQFF | TRBJ2-1 | TRBV5-8 | TRBD1 | -
TGTGCCAGTAGAGTACAACAGAGCCTCTATGGCTACACCTTC | CASRVQQSLYGYTF | TRBJ1-2 | TRBV19 | - | few
TGTGCCACCAGCAGGAAGAGAGCAGGGTACTCTGGGGCCAACGTCCTGACTTTC | CATSRKRAGYSGANVLTF | TRBJ2-6 | TRBV15 | - | -
TGTGCCAGTAGTGCAAGACCTAGAGACGAGCAGTACTTC | CASSARPRDEQYF | TRBJ2-7 | TRBV19 | - | -
TGCGCCAGCAGCCAAGGGTCCCCCCCCGGCGATGAAAAACTGTTTTTT | CASSQGSPPGDEKLFF | TRBJ1-4 | TRBV4-3 | - | -
TGTGCCAGCAGTTTGGGACAGCCCTCTGGAAACACCATATATTTT | CASSLGQPSGNTIYF | TRBJ1-3 | TRBV27 | TRBD1 | medium-sized
TGTGCCAGCACGAATCCAGGGACAAATTCACCCCTCCACTTT | CASTNPGTNSPLHF | TRBJ1-6 | TRBV9 | - | few
TGTGCCAGCAGCCCTTTGGGGGAGCCTGGAAACACCATATATTTT | CASSPLGEPGNTIYF | TRBJ1-3 | TRBV11-3 | - | few
TGTGCCAGCAGGTTACAGGGCGGGGAGCAGCCCCAGCATTTT | CASRLQGGEQPQHF | TRBJ1-5 | TRBV5-6 | - | -
TGTGCCATCAGTGTAGCAGGGGGAGTTTCCTACGAGCAGTACTTC | CAISVAGGVSYEQYF | TRBJ2-7 | TRBV6-1 | TRBD1 | -
TGTGCCAGTAGACAGGCAGGGGGCCATCAGCCCCAGCATTTT | CASRQAGGHQPQHF | TRBJ1-5 | TRBV19 | TRBD1 | many
TGCAGCGGGGAAAGTGACTATGGCTACACCTTC | CSGESDYGYTF | TRBJ1-2 | TRBV29-1 | - | -
TGTGCCAGCAGTTCACGACAGGCTCTCTACGAGCAGTACTTC | CASSSRQALYEQYF | TRBJ2-7 | TRBV28 | - | few
TGTGCCAGCAGTGTCCAACGGACAGTAACCTACGAGCAGTACTTC | CASSVQRTVTYEQYF | TRBJ2-7 | TRBV2 | - | few
TGCGCCAGCAGAGACACGTCCTACGAGCAGTACTTC | CASRDTSYEQYF | TRBJ2-7 | TRBV5-1 | - | -
TGTGCCAGCAGCCGGGACAGGGTAACTGAAGCTTTCTTT | CASSRDRVTEAFF | TRBJ1-1 | TRBV7-9 | TRBD1 | -
TGTGCCAGCAGTACGAGCGGACAGGCAGGGAATGAGCAGTTCTTC | CASSTSGQAGNEQFF | TRBJ2-1 | TRBV7-8 | TRBD1 | few
TGTGCCAGCAGAGAGACCACAGGGGAAAACTATGGCTACACCTTC | CASRETTGENYGYTF | TRBJ1-2 | TRBV6-5 | TRBD1 | -
TGCAGCGTGACTCCCGGGACAGGGGGCATTTTTGGCACAGATACGCAGTATTTT | CSVTPGTGGIFGTDTQYF | TRBJ2-3 | TRBV29-1 | TRBD1 | -
TGTGCCAGCCAACAGGGTCACCCCTACGAGCAGTACTTC | CASQQGHPYEQYF | TRBJ2-7 | TRBV6-5 | - | few
TGCGCCAGCACCCGGTCAGGCACTGAAGCTTTCTTT | CASTRSGTEAFF | TRBJ1-1 | TRBV5-1 | - | few
TGTGCCAGCAGCCGGGACAGGGTAACTGAAGCTTTCTTT | CASSRDRVTEAFF | TRBJ1-1 | TRBV27 | TRBD1 | -